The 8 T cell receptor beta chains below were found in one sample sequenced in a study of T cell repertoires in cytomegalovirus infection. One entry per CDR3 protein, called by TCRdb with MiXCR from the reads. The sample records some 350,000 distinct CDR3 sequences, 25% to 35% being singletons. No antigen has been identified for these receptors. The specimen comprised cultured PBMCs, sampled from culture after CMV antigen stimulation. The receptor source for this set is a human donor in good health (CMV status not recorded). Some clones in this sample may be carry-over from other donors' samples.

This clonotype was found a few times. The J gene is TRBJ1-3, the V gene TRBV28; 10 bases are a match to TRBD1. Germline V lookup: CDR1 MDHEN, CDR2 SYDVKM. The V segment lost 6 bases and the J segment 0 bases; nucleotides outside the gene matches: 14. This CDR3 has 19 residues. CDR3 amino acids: CASSPVPGQGKGSGNTIYF. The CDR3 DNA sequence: TGTGCCAGCAGCCCCGTCCCGGGACAGGGGAAAGGCTCTGGAAACACCATATATTTT.

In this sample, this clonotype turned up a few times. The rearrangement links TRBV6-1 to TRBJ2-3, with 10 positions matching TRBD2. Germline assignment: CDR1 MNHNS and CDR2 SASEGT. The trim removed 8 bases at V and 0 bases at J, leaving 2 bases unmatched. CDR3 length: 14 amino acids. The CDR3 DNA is TGTGCCAGCTTACTAGCGGGAAGCACAGATACGCAGTATTTT. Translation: CASLLAGSTDTQYF.

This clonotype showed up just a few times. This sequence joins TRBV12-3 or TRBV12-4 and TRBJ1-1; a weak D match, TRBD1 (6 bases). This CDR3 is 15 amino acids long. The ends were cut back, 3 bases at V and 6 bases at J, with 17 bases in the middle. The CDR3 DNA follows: TGTGCCAGCAGTTTTCCTGGGGGCGGTAGCGCTGAAGCTTTCTTT. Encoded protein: CASSFPGGGSAEAFF.

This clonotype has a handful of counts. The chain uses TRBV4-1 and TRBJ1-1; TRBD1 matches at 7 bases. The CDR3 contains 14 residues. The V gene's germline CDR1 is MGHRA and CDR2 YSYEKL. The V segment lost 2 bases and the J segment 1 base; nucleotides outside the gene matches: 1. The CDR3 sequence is CASSQNRGNTEAFF. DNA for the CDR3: TGCGCCAGCAGCCAAAACAGGGGGAACACTGAAGCTTTCTTT.

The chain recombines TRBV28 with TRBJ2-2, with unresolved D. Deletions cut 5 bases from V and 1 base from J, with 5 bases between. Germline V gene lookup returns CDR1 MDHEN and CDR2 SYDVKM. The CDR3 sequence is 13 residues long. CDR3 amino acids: CASSNQNTGELFF. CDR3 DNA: TGTGCCAGCAGTAATCAGAACACCGGGGAGCTGTTTTTT.

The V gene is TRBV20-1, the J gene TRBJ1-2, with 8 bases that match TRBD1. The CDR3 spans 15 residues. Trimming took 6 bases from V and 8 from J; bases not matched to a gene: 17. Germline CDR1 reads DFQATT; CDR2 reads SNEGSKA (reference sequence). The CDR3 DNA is TGCAGTGCCACCTTCGGGCAGGGGGCCAAGGGGGGCTACACCTTC. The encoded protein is CSATFGQGAKGGYTF.

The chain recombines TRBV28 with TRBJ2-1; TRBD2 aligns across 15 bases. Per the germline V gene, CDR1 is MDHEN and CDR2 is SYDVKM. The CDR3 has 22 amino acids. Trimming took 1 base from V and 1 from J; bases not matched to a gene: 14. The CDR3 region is CASSLLWTSGRGKSASYNEQFF. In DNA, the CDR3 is TGTGCCAGCAGTTTATTGTGGACTAGCGGGAGGGGGAAATCGGCTTCCTACAATGAGCAGTTCTTC.

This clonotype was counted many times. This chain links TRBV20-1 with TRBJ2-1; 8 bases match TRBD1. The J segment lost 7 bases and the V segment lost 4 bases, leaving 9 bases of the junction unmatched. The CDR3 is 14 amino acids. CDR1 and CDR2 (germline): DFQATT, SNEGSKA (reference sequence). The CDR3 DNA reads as TGCAGTGCTATTGAGGCAGGGGGCTCGAATGAGCAGTTCTTC. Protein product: CSAIEAGGSNEQFF.